The 8 T cell receptor beta chains below come from one sample, sequenced in a study of blood T cells in healthy people across ages. For the second PCR, which ran for about 7 to 11 cycles, a sample-barcoded 5' primer and a J-beta primer mix were used. MiXCR, applied by TCRdb to the 5' RACE reads, yields one record per CDR3 protein. Counted here are 800,000 to 900,000 distinct CDR3 sequences, about 62% occurring once; the ten biggest clones make up around 30%. The sequenced material came from blood. These receptors all stem from a man aged 25-40 years in good health.

V usage is TRBV20-1 and J usage is TRBJ2-1, with TRBD2 matching over 7 bases. The closer fit of TRBJ2-7 to the DNA end suggests the J call may be wrong. This CDR3 has 14 amino acids. Germline CDR1 DFQATT, CDR2 SNEGSKA (reference sequence). The CDR3 DNA reads as TGCAGTGCCGCGTTATGGGGGGGATACAATGAGCAGTACTTC. Protein product: CSAALWGGYNEQYF.

The chain couples TRBV5-1 to TRBJ2-7; the D gene could be TRBD1 or TRBD2 (5 bases each). The germline V gene has CDR1 SGHRS and CDR2 YFSETQ. Trimming took 4 bases from V and 7 from J, leaving 18 bases between them. This CDR3 has 14 residues. In nucleotides, the CDR3 is TGCGCCAGCAGCACGGGGACGGGCTGGGGTGAGCAGTACTTC. Amino acid sequence: CASSTGTGWGEQYF.

This clonotype was seen a single time. The V call is TRBV10-3, the J call TRBJ1-5, with 9 bases that match TRBD1. V dropped 3 bases and J dropped 3; count of bases not matched to a gene: 6. The CDR3 loop spans 16 amino acids. Germline assignment: CDR1 ENHRY and CDR2 SYGVKD. The CDR3 is CAISDPGTGNNQPQHF. CDR3 DNA sequence: TGTGCCATCAGTGACCCCGGGACAGGGAACAATCAGCCCCAGCATTTT.

The chain combines TRBV9 with TRBJ2-4; 9 bases fit TRBD1. The J call may be incorrect, as the DNA end agrees better with TRBJ2-7. Germline CDR1 SGDLS, CDR2 YYNGEE. The CDR3 runs 15 residues. The CDR3 reads CASSVTGGQGYEQYF. The CDR3 DNA reads as TGTGCCAGCAGCGTGACCGGGGGACAGGGCTACGAGCAGTACTTC.

The gene calls are TRBV6-2 or TRBV6-3 and TRBJ2-1; a possible D gene is TRBD2 (6 bases). This CDR3 has 16 residues. Trimming stripped 6 bases from V and 2 bases from J, with 17 bases between. The germline CDR1 and CDR2 sequences are MNHEY and SVGEGT. CDR3 sequence reads: CASSHRGIYTYNEQFF. As DNA, the CDR3 is TGTGCCAGCAGCCATCGGGGGATATACACCTACAATGAGCAGTTCTTC.

The chain is built from TRBV12-3 or TRBV12-4 and TRBJ2-4, with D perhaps TRBD2 (5 bases). With the DNA end fitting TRBJ2-7 better, the J assignment may be wrong. The CDR3 loop spans 14 amino acids. The CDR3 spells CASRYGLNPYEQYF. The CDR3 nucleotides read TGTGCCAGCAGATACGGACTGAACCCCTACGAGCAGTACTTC.

Here the CDR3 reads CATSDFGALNEQFF. CDR3 sequence (DNA): TGTGCCACCAGTGATTTTGGGGCCCTCAATGAGCAGTTCTTC. V and J are TRBV24-1 and TRBJ2-1; maybe TRBD1 (5 bases). Germline CDR1 reads KGHDR; CDR2 reads SFDVKD. Between the trimmed V and J ends, which lost 1 base and 6 bases, there was a span of 9 bases. The CDR3 sequence is 14 residues long.

The V gene is TRBV6-5, the J gene TRBJ2-6; D call uncertain. The CDR3 is 17 residues long. V was pared by 0 bases and J by 4 bases, with 13 bases between. Germline V CDR1 and CDR2: MNHEY, SVGAGI. CDR3: CASSYSPDRAGANVLTF. Here the CDR3 DNA reads TGTGCCAGCAGTTACTCGCCCGATCGGGCAGGGGCCAACGTCCTGACTTTC.